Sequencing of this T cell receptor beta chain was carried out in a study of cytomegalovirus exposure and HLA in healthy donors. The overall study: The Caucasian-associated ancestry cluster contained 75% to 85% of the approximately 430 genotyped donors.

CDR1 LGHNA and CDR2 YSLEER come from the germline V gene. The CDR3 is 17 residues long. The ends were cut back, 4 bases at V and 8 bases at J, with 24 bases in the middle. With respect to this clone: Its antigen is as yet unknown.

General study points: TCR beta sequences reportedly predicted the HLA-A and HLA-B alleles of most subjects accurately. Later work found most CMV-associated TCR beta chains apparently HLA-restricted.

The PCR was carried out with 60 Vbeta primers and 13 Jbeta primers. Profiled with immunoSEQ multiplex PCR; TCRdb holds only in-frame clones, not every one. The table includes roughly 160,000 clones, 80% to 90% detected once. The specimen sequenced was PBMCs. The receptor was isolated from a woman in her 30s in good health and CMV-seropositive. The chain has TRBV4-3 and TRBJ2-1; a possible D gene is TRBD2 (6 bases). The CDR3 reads CASSPLARSDYGDEQFF. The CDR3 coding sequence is TGCGCCAGCAGCCCCCTTGCCCGCTCGGACTACGGCGATGAGCAGTTCTTC.